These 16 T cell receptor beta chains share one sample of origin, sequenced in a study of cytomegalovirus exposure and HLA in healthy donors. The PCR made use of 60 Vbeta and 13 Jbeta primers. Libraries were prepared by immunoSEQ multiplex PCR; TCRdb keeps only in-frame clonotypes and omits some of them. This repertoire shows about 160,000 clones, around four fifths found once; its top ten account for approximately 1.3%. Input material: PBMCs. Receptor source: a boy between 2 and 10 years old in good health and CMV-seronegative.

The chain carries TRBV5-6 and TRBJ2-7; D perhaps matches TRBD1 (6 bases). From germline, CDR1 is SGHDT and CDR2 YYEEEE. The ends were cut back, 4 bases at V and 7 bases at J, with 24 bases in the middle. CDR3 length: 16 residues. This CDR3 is CASSEGVQLTPWEQYF. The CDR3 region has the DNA TGTGCCAGCAGCGAGGGGGTCCAGCTGACACCGTGGGAGCAGTACTTC.

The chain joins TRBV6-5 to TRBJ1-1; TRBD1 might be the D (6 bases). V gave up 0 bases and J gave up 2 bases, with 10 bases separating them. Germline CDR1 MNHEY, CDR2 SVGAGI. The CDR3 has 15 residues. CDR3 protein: CASSYSAGENTEAFF. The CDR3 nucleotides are TGTGCCAGCAGTTACTCGGCAGGGGAAAACACTGAAGCTTTCTTT.

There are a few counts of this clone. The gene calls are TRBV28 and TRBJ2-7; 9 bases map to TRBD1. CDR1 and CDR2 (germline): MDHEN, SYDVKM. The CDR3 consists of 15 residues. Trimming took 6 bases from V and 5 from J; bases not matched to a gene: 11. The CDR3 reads CASRPSGTGNHEQYF. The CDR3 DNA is TGTGCCAGCAGGCCCTCCGGGACAGGGAACCACGAGCAGTACTTC.

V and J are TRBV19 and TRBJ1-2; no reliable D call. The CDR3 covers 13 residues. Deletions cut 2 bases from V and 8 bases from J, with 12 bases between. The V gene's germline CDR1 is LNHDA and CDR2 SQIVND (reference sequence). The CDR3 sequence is CASSILGISGYTF. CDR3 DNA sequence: TGTGCCAGTAGTATACTAGGCATATCCGGCTACACCTTC. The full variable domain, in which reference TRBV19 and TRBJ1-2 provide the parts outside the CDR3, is DGGITQSPKYLFRKEGQNVTLSCEQNLNHDAMYWYRQDPGQGLRLIYYSQIVNDFQKGDIAEGYSVSREKKESFPLTVTSAQKNPTAFYLCASSILGISGYTFGSGTRLTVV.

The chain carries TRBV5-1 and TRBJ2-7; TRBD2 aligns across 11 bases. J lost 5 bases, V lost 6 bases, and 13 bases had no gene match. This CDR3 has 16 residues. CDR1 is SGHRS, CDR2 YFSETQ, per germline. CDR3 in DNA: TGCGCCAGCAACCCTGGGGCTAGCGGGAGGAATCACGAGCAGTACTTC. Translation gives CASNPGASGRNHEQYF.

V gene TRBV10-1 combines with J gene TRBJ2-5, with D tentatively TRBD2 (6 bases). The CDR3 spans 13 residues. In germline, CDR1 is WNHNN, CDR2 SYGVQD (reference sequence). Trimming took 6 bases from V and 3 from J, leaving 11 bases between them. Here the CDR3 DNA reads TGCGCCAGCAGCGAGACTAGTGAAGAGACCCAGTACTTC. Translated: CASSETSEETQYF.

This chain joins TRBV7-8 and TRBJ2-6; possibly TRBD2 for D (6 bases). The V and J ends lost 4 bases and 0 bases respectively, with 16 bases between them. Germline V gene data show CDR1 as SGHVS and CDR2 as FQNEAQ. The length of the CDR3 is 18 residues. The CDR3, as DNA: TGTGCCAGCAGCTCGCTAACGGGACTGGGCTCTGGGGCCAACGTCCTGACTTTC. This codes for CASSSLTGLGSGANVLTF.

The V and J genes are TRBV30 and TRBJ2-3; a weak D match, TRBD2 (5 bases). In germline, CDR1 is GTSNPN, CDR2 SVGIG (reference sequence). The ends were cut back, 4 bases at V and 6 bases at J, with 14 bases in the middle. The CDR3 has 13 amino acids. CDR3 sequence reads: CAWNVGVGDTQYF. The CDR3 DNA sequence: TGTGCCTGGAATGTGGGAGTTGGGGATACGCAGTATTTT.

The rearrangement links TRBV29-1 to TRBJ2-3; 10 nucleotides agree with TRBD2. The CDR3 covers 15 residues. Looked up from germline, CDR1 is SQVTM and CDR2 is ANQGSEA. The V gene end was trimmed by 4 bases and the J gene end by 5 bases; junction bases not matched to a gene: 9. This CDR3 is CSVAPAGGPGDTQYF. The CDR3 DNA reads TGCAGCGTTGCACCAGCGGGGGGGCCAGGAGATACGCAGTATTTT.

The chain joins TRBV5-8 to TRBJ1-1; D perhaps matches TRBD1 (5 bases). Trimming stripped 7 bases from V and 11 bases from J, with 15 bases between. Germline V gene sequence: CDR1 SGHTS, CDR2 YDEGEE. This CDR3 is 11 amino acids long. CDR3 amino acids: CASVGTRGAFF. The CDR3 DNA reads TGTGCCAGCGTCGGTACCCGGGGGGCTTTCTTT. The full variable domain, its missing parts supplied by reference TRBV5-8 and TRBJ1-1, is EAGVTQSPTHLIKTRGQQATLRCSPISGHTSVYWYQQALGLGLQFLLWYDEGEERNRGNFPPRFSGRQFPNYSSELNVNALELEDSALYLCASVGTRGAFFGQGTRLTVV.

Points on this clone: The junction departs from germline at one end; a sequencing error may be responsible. CDR3 residues: CASRVWQGAPGANGLTF. CDR3 DNA sequence: TGTGCCAGCAGAGTGTGGCAGGGGGCTCCTGGGGCCAACGGCCTGACTTTC. This chain uses TRBV2 with TRBJ2-6; TRBD1 matches 8 bases. Germline V gives CDR1 SNHLY, CDR2 FYNNEI. The length of the CDR3 is 17 residues.

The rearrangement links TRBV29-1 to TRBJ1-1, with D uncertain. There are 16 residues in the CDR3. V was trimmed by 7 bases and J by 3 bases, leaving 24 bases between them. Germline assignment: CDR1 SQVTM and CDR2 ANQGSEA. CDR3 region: CSAYPRVLAADTEAFF. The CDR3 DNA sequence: TGCAGCGCATACCCGAGGGTACTGGCAGCCGACACTGAAGCTTTCTTT.

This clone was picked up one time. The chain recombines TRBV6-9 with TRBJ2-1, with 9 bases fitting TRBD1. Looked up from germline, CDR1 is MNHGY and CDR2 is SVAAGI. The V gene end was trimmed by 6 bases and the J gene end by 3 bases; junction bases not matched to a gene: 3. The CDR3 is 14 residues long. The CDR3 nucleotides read TGTGCCAGCAGAGGGGGACAGGGCTACAATGAGCAGTTCTTC. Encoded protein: CASRGGQGYNEQFF.

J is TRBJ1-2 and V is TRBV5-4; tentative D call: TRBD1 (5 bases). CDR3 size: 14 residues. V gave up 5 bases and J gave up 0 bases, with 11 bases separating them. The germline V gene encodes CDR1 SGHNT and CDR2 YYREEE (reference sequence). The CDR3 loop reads CASRVLGANYGYTF. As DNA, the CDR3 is TGTGCCAGCAGAGTTCTAGGGGCTAACTATGGCTACACCTTC.

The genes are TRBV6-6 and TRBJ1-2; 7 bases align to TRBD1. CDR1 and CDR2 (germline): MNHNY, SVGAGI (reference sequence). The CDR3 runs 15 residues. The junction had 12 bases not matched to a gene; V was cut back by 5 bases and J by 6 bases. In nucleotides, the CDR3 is TGTGCCAGCAGTAACCGCCTCGGGACAGTAGATGGCTACACCTTC. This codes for CASSNRLGTVDGYTF.

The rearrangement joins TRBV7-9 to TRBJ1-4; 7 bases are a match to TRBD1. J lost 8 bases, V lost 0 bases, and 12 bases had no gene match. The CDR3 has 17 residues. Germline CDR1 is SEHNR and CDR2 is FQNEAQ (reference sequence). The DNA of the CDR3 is TGTGCCAGCAGCTTAGCCGCCAGGGGGTATGGGAGCGAAAAACTGTTTTTT. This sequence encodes CASSLAARGYGSEKLFF. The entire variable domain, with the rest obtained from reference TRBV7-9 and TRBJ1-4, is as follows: DTGVSQNPRHKITKRGQNVTFRCDPISEHNRLYWYRQTLGQGPEFLTYFQNEAQLEKSRLLSDRFSAERPKGSFSTLEIQRTEQGDSAMYLCASSLAARGYGSEKLFFGSGTQLSVL.